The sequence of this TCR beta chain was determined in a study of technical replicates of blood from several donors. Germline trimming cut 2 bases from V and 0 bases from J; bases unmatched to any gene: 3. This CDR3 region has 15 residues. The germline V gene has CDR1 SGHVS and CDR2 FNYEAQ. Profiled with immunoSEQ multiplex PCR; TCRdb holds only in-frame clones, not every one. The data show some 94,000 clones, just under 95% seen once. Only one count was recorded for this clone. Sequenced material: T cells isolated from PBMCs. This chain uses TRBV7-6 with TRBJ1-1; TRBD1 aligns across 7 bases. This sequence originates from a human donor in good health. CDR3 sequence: CASSLSRGMNTEAFF. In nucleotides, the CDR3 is TGTGCCAGCAGCTTATCCAGGGGGATGAACACTGAAGCTTTCTTT.